This T cell receptor (beta chain) was sequenced for a study of beta chain features in type 1 diabetes. About this clone itself: Its antigen remains unknown.

Expressed TCRB transcripts were sequenced because the entire RNA isolate underwent reverse transcription. Naive, central memory and regulatory T cell samples produced a mean of around 4 million reads. Assay used: immunoSEQ multiplex PCR; TCRdb lists only in-frame clones, some missing. This sample has some 150,000 clones, with more than 9% found just once. Study-wide results and limits: It was possible that PCR favored shorter templates, equally so in patients and controls.

The CDR3 covers 15 residues. V gave up 5 bases and J gave up 5 bases; unmatched junction bases: 11. CDR1 is SGHNT and CDR2 is YENEEA in the germline V gene. Populations isolated by sorting all had purity greater than 95%. This TCR derives from a man aged 18-30 years in good health. The chain couples TRBV11-3 to TRBJ2-5, with TRBD1 identical over 7 bases. Sequenced input: naive CD4+ T cells from blood. The CDR3: CASSQEGGRSETQYF. DNA of the CDR3: TGTGCCAGCAGCCAAGAAGGGGGCCGGTCTGAGACCCAGTACTTC.